This TCR beta chain emerged from a study of vaccination effects on CD4 cells after COVID-19. Deletions cut 2 bases from V and 0 bases from J, with 16 bases between. The CDR3 extends over 17 amino acids. This clone turned up a few times. The antigen remains unidentified. Before any sequencing was done, the ViraFEST assay used viral peptide pools to expand antigen-specific CD4+ T cells. With roughly nine days of culture completed, CD4+ T cells were isolated. Nobody among the vaccine recipients had prior SARS-CoV-2 infection (nucleocapsid antibodies were negative). Peptides at 10 ug/ml and IL-2 at 9 to 10 IU/ml were added to around 2 million PBMC per well. Both day 3 and day 7 saw half the medium replaced with IL-2 medium. This table comes from immunoSEQ multiplex PCR, and its TCRdb copy is limited to in-frame clones, with some not included. The top ten hold approximately 3.8% of the sample, which has around 71,000 clones, 65% to 85% seen once.

Whole-study findings and limits: The authors studied few convalescent patients and collected no early post-infection timepoints.

The sequencing here drew on CD4+ T cells from PBMCs cultured with HCoV-OC43 spike peptides, taken before COVID-19 vaccination. This sample's subset: HCoV-OC43 spike overlapping peptide pool stimulation. The chain couples TRBV23-1 to TRBJ1-2, with D tentatively TRBD1 (5 bases). TRBV23-1 is placed among ORFs of uncertain function. The sequence was obtained from a human donor who received a COVID-19 vaccine. As DNA, the CDR3 is TGCGCCAGCAGTCAAGGCCCCTTAAGGGACGCTAACTATGGCTACACCTTC. It encodes CASSQGPLRDANYGYTF.